The clone carrying this T cell receptor (beta chain) showed up many times. Its antigen is unidentified. The read falls 3 residues short of the CDR3 end, and the missing part is taken from the germline J gene. This entry comes from a study of T cell clonality in common variable immunodeficiency. The length of the CDR3 is 15 residues. The V gene lost 4 bases and the J gene lost 2 bases, with 12 bases spanning the gap. Per the germline V gene, CDR1 is LGHDT and CDR2 is YNNKEL (reference sequence). Points from the study as a whole: Compared with healthy controls, CVID subjects showed increased TCRbeta clonality, mostly in about a third. CVID patient heterogeneity limited repertoire-clinical complication correlations.

Using immunoSEQ multiplex PCR, the repertoire was profiled, and TCRdb retains in-frame clones only, with some absent. The sample contains tens of thousands of clones, none of them singletons. The chain uses TRBV3-1 (or the pseudogene TRBV3-2) and TRBJ2-1, with D uncertain. Source material: peripheral blood mononuclear cells. The origin of this receptor is a person between 18 and 75 years old in good health. CDR3 DNA, as far as it was read: TGTGCCAGCAGCCCCCTCGTAACTACCTACAATGAG. Translating it yields CASSPLVTTYNE. The entire CDR3 protein reads CASSPLVTTYNEQFF.